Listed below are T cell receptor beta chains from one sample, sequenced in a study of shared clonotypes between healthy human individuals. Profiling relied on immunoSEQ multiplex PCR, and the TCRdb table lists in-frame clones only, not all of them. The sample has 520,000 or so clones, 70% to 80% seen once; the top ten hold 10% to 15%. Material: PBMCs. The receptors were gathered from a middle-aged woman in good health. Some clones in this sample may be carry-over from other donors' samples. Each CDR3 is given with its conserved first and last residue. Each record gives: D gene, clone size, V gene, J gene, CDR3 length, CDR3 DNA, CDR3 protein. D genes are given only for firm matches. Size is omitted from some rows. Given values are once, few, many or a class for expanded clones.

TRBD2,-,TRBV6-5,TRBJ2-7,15,TGTGCCAGCAGTTCCCCTAGCGGGAGGGCCTACGAGCAGTACTTC,CASSSPSGRAYEQYF
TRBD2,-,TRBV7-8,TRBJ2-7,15,TGTGCCAGCAGCCCGAGGACTAGCGGGAGCTACGAGCAGTACTTC,CASSPRTSGSYEQYF
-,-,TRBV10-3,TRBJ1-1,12,TGTGCCATCAGTGGAGGGAAATCCGAAGCTTTCTTT,CAISGGKSEAFF
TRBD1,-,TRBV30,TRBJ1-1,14,TGTGCCTGGCTGGACAGGGGGCTTAACACTGAAGCTTTCTTT,CAWLDRGLNTEAFF
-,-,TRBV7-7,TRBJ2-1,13,TGTGCTAGCAGCTTGATGGACTCCGTTGAGCAGTTCTTC,CASSLMDSVEQFF
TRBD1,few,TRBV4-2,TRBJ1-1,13,TGTGCCAGCAGCGGGACAGTGAACACTGAAGCTTTCTTT,CASSGTVNTEAFF
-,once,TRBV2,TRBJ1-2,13,TGTGCCAGCAGGGTGATGGTGAACTATGGCTACACCTTC,CASRVMVNYGYTF
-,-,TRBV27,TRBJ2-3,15,TGTGCCAGCAGCCCCGGGTATAAGGGCACAGATACGCAGTATTTT,CASSPGYKGTDTQYF
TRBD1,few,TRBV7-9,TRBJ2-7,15,TGTGCCAGCAGCCCACTGAAAGGGGGCCACTACGAGCAGTACTTC,CASSPLKGGHYEQYF
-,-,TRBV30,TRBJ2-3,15,TGTGCCTCCGACCTGGGGCGCAGGATCACAGATACGCAGTATTTT,CASDLGRRITDTQYF
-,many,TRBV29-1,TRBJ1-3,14,TGCAGCGTTAATGTTGGGGGGACGGGAAACACCATATATTTT,CSVNVGGTGNTIYF
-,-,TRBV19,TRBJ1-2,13,TGTGCCAGTAGAGTAGGGCCAGACTATGGCTACACCTTC,CASRVGPDYGYTF
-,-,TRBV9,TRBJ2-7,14,TGTGCCAGCAGCGTAGACGGGTATCCGGTCGAGCAGTACTTC,CASSVDGYPVEQYF
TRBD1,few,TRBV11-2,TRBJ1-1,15,TGTGCCAGCAGCTTCGGACAGGGGGGTCACACTGAAGCTTTCTTT,CASSFGQGGHTEAFF
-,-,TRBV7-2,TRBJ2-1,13,TGTGCCAGCAATCCGGGGACCTACAATGAGCAGTTCTTC,CASNPGTYNEQFF
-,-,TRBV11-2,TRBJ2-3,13,TGTGCCAGCAGCTTGTGGGGGACAGATACGCAGTATTTT,CASSLWGTDTQYF
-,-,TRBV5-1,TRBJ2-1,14,TGCGCCAGCAGCTACGATATCTCCCGGGACGGGGGATTCTTC,CASSYDISRDGGFF
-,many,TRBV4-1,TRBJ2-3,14,TGCGCCAGCAGCCTGGGACCAAACACAGATACGCAGTATTTT,CASSLGPNTDTQYF
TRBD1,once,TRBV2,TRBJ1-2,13,TGTGCCAGCAGTGAAGTGCAGGGGGGTGGCTACACCTTC,CASSEVQGGGYTF
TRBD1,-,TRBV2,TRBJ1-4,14,TGTGCCAGCTCCGACCGGGGACAGAATGAAAAACTGTTTTTT,CASSDRGQNEKLFF
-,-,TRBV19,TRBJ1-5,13,TGTGCCAGTAGTGAGGGGAGCGGGCAGCCCCAGCATTTT,CASSEGSGQPQHF
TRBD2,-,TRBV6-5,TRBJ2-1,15,TGTGCCAGCAGCGAGGGACTAGGTAGTAACAATGAGCAGTTCTTC,CASSEGLGSNNEQFF
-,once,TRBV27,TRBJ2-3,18,TGTGCCAGCAGTTTGCCACAGCGGATAGAGATTAGCACAGATACGCAGTATTTT,CASSLPQRIEISTDTQYF
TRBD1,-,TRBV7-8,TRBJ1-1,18,TGTGCCAGCAGCTTAGTGGGGTCGGCCAGGGGGCGCGGCACTGAAGCTTTCTTT,CASSLVGSARGRGTEAFF
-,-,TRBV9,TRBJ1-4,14,TGTGCCAGCAGCGTAGCGCCCAAGTCGGAAAAACTGTTTTTT,CASSVAPKSEKLFF
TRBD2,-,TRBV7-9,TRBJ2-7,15,TGTGCCAGCAATACCGGGACTAGCGGCTTCTACGAGCAGTACTTC,CASNTGTSGFYEQYF
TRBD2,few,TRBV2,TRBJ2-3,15,TGTGCCAGCAGTACCAGCGGGAGCCCCTCAGATACGCAGTATTTT,CASSTSGSPSDTQYF
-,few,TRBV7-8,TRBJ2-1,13,TGTGCCAGCAGCCCATCCCAGGGCAATGAGCAGTTCTTC,CASSPSQGNEQFF
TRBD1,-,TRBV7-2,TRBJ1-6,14,TGTGCCAGCAGCACGACAGGGTCAGATTCACCCCTCCACTTT,CASSTTGSDSPLHF
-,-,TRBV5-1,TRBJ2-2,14,TGCGCCAGCAGCCCCGGGACGAACACCGGGGAGCTGTTTTTT,CASSPGTNTGELFF
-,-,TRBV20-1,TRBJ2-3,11,TGCAGTGCTCTGAACACAGATACGCAGTATTTT,CSALNTDTQYF
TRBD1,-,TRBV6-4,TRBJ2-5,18,TGTGCCAGCAGTGCCCCGGGACAGGGGGCGCCCCCGGGAGAGACCCAGTACTTC,CASSAPGQGAPPGETQYF
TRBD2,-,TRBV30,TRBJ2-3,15,TGTGCCTGGAGTGGAGTAGCGGGAGGAGCAGATACGCAGTATTTT,CAWSGVAGGADTQYF
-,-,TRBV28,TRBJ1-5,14,TGTGCCAGCTTCCCAGGGACACGGGATCAGCCCCAGCATTTT,CASFPGTRDQPQHF
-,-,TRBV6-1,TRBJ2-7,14,TGTGCCAGCAGGGGGGCACAGGGACTCTACGAGCAGTACTTC,CASRGAQGLYEQYF
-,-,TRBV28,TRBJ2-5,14,TGTGCCAGCAGTTTAGGACTGTACCAAGAGACCCAGTACTTC,CASSLGLYQETQYF
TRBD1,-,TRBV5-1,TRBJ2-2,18,TGCGCCAGCAGCTTGGGTGTCGTAGGACAGGTTAGCACCGGGGAGCTGTTTTTT,CASSLGVVGQVSTGELFF
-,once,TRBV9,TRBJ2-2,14,TGTGCCAGCAGCGTAGGGATGGGCACCGGGGAGCTGTTTTTT,CASSVGMGTGELFF
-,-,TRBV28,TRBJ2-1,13,TGTGCCAGCAGTTTAGGGTCCTACAATGAGCAGTTCTTC,CASSLGSYNEQFF
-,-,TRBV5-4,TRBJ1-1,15,TGTGCCAGCAACCGAATAGGGGTGATGAACACTGAAGCTTTCTTT,CASNRIGVMNTEAFF
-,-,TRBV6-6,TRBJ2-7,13,TGTGCCAGCAGTCCCCAGAGGGGCAACGAGCAGTACTTC,CASSPQRGNEQYF
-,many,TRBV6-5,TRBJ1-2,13,TGTGCCAGCATGAGACAGCTTGGCTATGGCTACACCTTC,CASMRQLGYGYTF
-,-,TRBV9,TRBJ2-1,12,TGTGCCAGCTCACCAGGGCACAATGAGCAGTTCTTC,CASSPGHNEQFF
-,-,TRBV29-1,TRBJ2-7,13,TGCAGCGTTGATAAATTATCCCCCTACGAGCAGTACTTC,CSVDKLSPYEQYF
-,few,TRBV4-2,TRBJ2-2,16,TGTGCCAGCAGCCGAGAGGACAGAGCGAACACCGGGGAGCTGTTTTTT,CASSREDRANTGELFF
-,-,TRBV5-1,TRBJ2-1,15,TGCGCCAGCAGCGCCGGGCTGCCGGCCCACAATGAGCAGTTCTTC,CASSAGLPAHNEQFF
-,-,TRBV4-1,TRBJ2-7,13,TGCGCCAGCAGCCACCGCGAGGATAGGGAGCAGTACTTC,CASSHREDREQYF
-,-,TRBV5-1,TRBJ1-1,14,TGCGCCAGCAGCGGCGCCTCAGTGAACACTGAAGCTTTCTTT,CASSGASVNTEAFF
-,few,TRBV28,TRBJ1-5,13,TGTGCCAGCAGTTTAACAGGGTACCAGCCCCAGCATTTT,CASSLTGYQPQHF
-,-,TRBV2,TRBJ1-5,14,TGTGCCAGCAGTGATGTTTTAGGGGACCAGCCCCAGCATTTT,CASSDVLGDQPQHF
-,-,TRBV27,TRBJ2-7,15,TGTGCCAGCACCGCTAGGGGGGAGGGCCTGGTCGAGCAGTACTTC,CASTARGEGLVEQYF
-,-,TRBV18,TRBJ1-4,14,TGTGCCAGCTCACCAGACAGACTTAATGAAAAACTGTTTTTT,CASSPDRLNEKLFF
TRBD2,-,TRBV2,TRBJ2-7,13,TGTGCCAGCAGTGAAGGGGGACTAGGCGAGCAGTACTTC,CASSEGGLGEQYF
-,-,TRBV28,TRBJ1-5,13,TGTGCCAGCAGTTTATTAAGGATTCAGCCCCAGCATTTT,CASSLLRIQPQHF
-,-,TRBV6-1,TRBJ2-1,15,TGTGCCAGCAGTGAGCTTGATTTCTCCTACAATGAGCAGTTCTTC,CASSELDFSYNEQFF